One sample yielded the 13 T cell receptor beta chains listed below, sequenced in a study of shared clonotypes between healthy human individuals. TCRdb keeps only in-frame clones here, not all; method: immunoSEQ multiplex PCR. This sample has a few million clones, with around 92% found just once. Sequenced: naive CD4+ T cells from PBMCs. Subset described: CD45RA+ positively selected. The receptors shown here come from a man aged 18 to 30 in good health. Some clones in this sample may be carry-over from other donors' samples.

In the case of this clone: The sample contains more than one DNA sequence encoding this CDR3. The V and J genes are TRBV10-3 and TRBJ1-1; the D gene is possibly TRBD1 (6 bases). V shed 0 bases and J shed 3 bases, with 8 bases lying between them. CDR3 length equals 14 residues. Germline V gene sequence: CDR1 ENHRY, CDR2 SYGVKD. The CDR3 nucleotides read TGTGCCATCAGTGAGTCCAGACAGGACACTGAAGCTTTCTTT. As protein: CAISESRQDTEAFF.

For the CDR3, the DNA is TGTGCCAGCTCACCAGGGCAGCCGGGCGGAAACACCATATATTTT. It translates to CASSPGQPGGNTIYF. The chain is built from TRBV18 and TRBJ1-3, with D unclear. The CDR3 spans 15 residues. Germline-derived CDR1 and CDR2 are KGHSH and LQKENI. V gave up 2 bases and J gave up 4 bases, with 12 bases separating them.

The CDR3 DNA follows: TGTGCCAGCAGTTTATTTGGGGTCGACAGGGGAGGCCAGCCCCAGCATTTT. Its protein is CASSLFGVDRGGQPQHF. This chain uses TRBV27 with TRBJ1-5; 8 positions agree with TRBD1. The CDR3 has 17 amino acids. V lost 1 base, J lost 7 bases, and 12 bases stayed unmatched. The germline V gene encodes CDR1 MNHEY and CDR2 SMNVEV (reference sequence).

This chain uses TRBV7-6 with TRBJ2-5; TRBD2 aligns across 7 bases. Trimming cost V 5 bases and J 2 bases; bases outside gene matches: 8. This CDR3 is built from 15 residues. CDR1 SGHVS and CDR2 FNYEAQ come from the germline V gene. Written as DNA, the CDR3 is TGTGCCAGCAGCCCGAGGGCGGGGGAGCAAGAGACCCAGTACTTC. This gives the protein CASSPRAGEQETQYF.

V and J are TRBV7-9 and TRBJ2-3; 8 bases agree with TRBD2. The CDR3 extends over 17 amino acids. After removal of 1 base from V and 3 bases from J, the junction contained 9 bases not matched to a gene. The germline CDR1 and CDR2 sequences are SEHNR and FQNEAQ (reference sequence). The CDR3, as DNA: TGTGCCAGCAGCTTAGTTCCCGGGACTAGTTTTACAGATACGCAGTATTTT. It specifies CASSLVPGTSFTDTQYF. The whole variable domain, remainder taken from reference TRBV7-9 and TRBJ2-3, is DTGVSQNPRHKITKRGQNVTFRCDPISEHNRLYWYRQTLGQGPEFLTYFQNEAQLEKSRLLSDRFSAERPKGSFSTLEIQRTEQGDSAMYLCASSLVPGTSFTDTQYFGPGTRLTVL.

The CDR3 DNA follows: TGTGCCAGCAGCGGGGACATTAATCAGCCCCAGCATTTT. It translates to CASSGDINQPQHF. The rearrangement joins TRBV9 to TRBJ1-5, with a possible D match to TRBD1 (6 bases). Trimming took 3 bases from V and 4 from J, leaving 8 bases between them. Germline loops: CDR1 SGDLS, CDR2 YYNGEE. The CDR3 has 13 residues. The full variable domain, its missing parts supplied by reference TRBV9 and TRBJ1-5, is DSGVTQTPKHLITATGQRVTLRCSPRSGDLSVYWYQQSLDQGLQFLIQYYNGEERAKGNILERFSAQQFPDLHSELNLSSLELGDSALYFCASSGDINQPQHFGDGTRLSIL.

The chain employs TRBV27 and TRBJ2-2, with D hard to call. V lost 5 bases, J lost 6 bases, and 10 bases lay in between. The CDR3 is 13 amino acids. CDR1 and CDR2 (germline): MNHEY, SMNVEV (reference sequence). CDR3 amino acids: CASSPVASGELFF. The CDR3 nucleotides read TGTGCCAGCAGTCCAGTAGCTTCCGGGGAGCTGTTTTTT.

The chain links TRBV7-7 to TRBJ2-1, with 12 bases identical to TRBD2. Germline trimming cut 5 bases from V and 8 bases from J; bases unmatched to any gene: 13. The CDR3 has 17 residues. Germline CDR1 and CDR2: SSHAT and FNYEAQ (reference sequence). The CDR3 here is CASSPLVLAGGFYEQFF. Here the CDR3 DNA reads TGTGCCAGCAGCCCCCTAGTCCTAGCGGGAGGGTTCTATGAGCAGTTCTTC.

V and J are TRBV7-2 and TRBJ1-2; D gene unclear. This CDR3 comprises 13 residues. Germline assignment: CDR1 SGHTA and CDR2 FQGNSA. V was clipped by 4 bases and J by 4 bases, with 10 bases between them. CDR3 bases: TGTGCCAGCAGCTCCCCAATGGGCTATGGCTACACCTTC. Amino acid sequence: CASSSPMGYGYTF.

The rearrangement uses TRBV14 and TRBJ2-7; D is perhaps TRBD2 (6 bases). The CDR3 is 14 residues long. The V end was cut by 4 bases, the J end by 6 bases, with 16 bases between. Germline V CDR1 and CDR2: SGHDN, FVKESK. The CDR3 loop is CASSPTSFPGEQYF. The CDR3 region has the DNA TGTGCCAGCAGCCCCACTAGCTTTCCGGGCGAGCAGTACTTC.

This chain uses TRBV9 with TRBJ1-3, with a tentative D call TRBD1 (5 bases). The CDR3 totals 14 residues. The V gene lost 3 bases and the J gene lost 0 bases, with 7 bases spanning the gap. Germline V lookup: CDR1 SGDLS, CDR2 YYNGEE. CDR3 protein: CASSGGNSGNTIYF. CDR3 coding DNA: TGTGCCAGCAGCGGGGGGAACTCTGGAAACACCATATATTTT.

The chain is built from TRBV7-9 and TRBJ1-2; the D gene is possibly TRBD1 (5 bases). The CDR3 sequence is 13 residues long. V was pared by 5 bases and J by 4 bases, with 11 bases between. Per germline, CDR1 SEHNR and CDR2 FQNEAQ (reference sequence). The CDR3 protein is CASSGGTGYGYTF. CDR3 bases: TGTGCCAGCAGCGGAGGGACGGGCTATGGCTACACCTTC. The full variable domain, rest sourced from reference TRBV7-9 and TRBJ1-2, is DTGVSQNPRHKITKRGQNVTFRCDPISEHNRLYWYRQTLGQGPEFLTYFQNEAQLEKSRLLSDRFSAERPKGSFSTLEIQRTEQGDSAMYLCASSGGTGYGYTFGSGTRLTVV.

About this clone: The sample has other DNA sequences that encode this CDR3 too. The V call is TRBV5-1, the J call TRBJ2-7, with a tentative D call TRBD1 (5 bases). Germline loops: CDR1 SGHRS, CDR2 YFSETQ. V was trimmed by 3 bases and J by 6 bases, leaving 7 bases between them. The CDR3 totals 11 residues. In nucleotides, the CDR3 is TGCGCCAGCAGCTGGGGCGGCGAGCAGTACTTC. This sequence encodes CASSWGGEQYF.